The clone carrying this T cell receptor beta chain has a single count. Its antigen is unidentified. This sample is drawn from a study of OX40 agonist ivuxolimab in advanced cancers. Study conclusions and caveats: Among the nonresponders, some also had low normalized T-cell clonal expansion.

Germline CDR1 reads GTSNPN; CDR2 reads SVGIG (reference sequence). The CDR3 length is 15 residues. The V and J ends lost 2 bases and 1 base respectively, with 12 bases between them. Generated by immunoSEQ multiplex PCR, the TCRdb table keeps only in-frame clones and is missing some. The data show tens of thousands of clones, about 88% seen once. The clonotype originates from an adult with an advanced solid tumor such as melanoma, head and neck, liver or kidney cancer. Here the sequenced sample was CD4+ or CD8+ T cells sorted from blood, taken in a trial of the OX40 agonist ivuxolimab. The V call is TRBV30, the J call TRBJ1-5; D may be TRBD1 (6 bases). CDR3 bases: TGTGCCTGGAGTTCTTCAGGGGCCAGCAATCAGCCCCAGCATTTT. Protein: CAWSSSGASNQPQHF.